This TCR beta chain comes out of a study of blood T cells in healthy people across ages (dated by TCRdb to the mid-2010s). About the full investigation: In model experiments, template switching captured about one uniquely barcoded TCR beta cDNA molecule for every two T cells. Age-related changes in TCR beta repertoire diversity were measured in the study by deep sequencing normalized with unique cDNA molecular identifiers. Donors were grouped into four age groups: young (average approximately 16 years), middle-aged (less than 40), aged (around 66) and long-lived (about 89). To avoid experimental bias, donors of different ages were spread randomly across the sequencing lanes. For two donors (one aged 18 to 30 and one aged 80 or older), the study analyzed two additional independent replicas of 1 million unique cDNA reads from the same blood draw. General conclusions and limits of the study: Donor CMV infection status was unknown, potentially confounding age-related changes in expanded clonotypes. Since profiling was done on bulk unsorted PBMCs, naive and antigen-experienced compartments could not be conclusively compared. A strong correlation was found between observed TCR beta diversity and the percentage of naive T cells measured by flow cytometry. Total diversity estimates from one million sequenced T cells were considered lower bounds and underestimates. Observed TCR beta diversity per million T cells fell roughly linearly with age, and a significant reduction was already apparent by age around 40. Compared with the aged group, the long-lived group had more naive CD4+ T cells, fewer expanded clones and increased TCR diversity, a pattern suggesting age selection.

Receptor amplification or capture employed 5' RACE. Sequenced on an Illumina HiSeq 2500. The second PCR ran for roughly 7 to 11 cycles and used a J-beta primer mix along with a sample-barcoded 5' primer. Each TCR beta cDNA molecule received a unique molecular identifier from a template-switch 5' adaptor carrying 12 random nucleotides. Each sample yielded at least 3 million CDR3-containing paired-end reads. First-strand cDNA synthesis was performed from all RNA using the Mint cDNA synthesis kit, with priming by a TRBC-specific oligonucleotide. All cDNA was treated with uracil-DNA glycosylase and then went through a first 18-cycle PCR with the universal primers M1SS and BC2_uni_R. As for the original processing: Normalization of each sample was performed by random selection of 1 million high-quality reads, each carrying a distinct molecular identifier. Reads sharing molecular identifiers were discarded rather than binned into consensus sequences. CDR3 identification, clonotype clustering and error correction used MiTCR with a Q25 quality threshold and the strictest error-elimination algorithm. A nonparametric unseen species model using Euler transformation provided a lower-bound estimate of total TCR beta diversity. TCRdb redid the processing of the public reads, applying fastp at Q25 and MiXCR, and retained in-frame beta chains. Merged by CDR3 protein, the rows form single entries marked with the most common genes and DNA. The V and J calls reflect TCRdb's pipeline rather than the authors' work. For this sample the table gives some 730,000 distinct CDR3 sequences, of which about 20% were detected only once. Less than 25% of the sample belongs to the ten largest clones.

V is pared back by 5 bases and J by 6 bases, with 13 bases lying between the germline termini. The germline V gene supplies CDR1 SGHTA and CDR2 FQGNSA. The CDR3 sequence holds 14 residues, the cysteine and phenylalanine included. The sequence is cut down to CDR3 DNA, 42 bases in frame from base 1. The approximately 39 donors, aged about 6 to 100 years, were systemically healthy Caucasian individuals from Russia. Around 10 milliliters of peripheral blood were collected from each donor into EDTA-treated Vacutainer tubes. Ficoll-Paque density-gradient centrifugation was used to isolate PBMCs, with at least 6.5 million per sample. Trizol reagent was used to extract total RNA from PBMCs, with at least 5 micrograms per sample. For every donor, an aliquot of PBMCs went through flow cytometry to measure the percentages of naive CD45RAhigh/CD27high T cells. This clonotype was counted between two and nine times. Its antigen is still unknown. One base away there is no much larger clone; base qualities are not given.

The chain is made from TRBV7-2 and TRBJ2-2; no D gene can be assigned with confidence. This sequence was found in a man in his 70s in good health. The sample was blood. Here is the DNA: TGTGCCAGCAGCGCAAACCCCGCCCCCGGGGAGCTGTTTTTT. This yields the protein CASSANPAPGELFF.